This entry concerns a single T cell receptor beta chain. Germline lookup yields CDR1 LNHDA and CDR2 SQIVND (reference sequence). CDR3 size: 12 residues. V was trimmed by 6 bases and J by 4 bases, leaving 10 bases between them. The sample comes from a study of blood T cell repertoires in COVID-19. In the authors' methods: The assay estimated nucleated cells by amplifying reference gene primers. Data came from immunoSEQ multiplex PCR; TCRdb stores just in-frame clones and leaves some out. The V and J calls and clone size are taken from that table; D and trimming were inferred from the DNA. The sample has under 250,000 clones, roughly 80% seen once.

The sequence came from a woman in her seventies with COVID-19, enrolled during active disease. Specimen: peripheral blood. V gene TRBV19 combines with J gene TRBJ2-7; no definite D call. The DNA of the CDR3 is TGTGCCAGTAGGGGCAGCCGGTACGAGCAGTACTTC. This codes for CASRGSRYEQYF.